These T cell receptor beta chains were read from a single sample in a study of T-cell reconstitution after alpha-beta-depleted transplantation in children. TCRdb used MiXCR to reprocess the PCR reads, holding one entry per CDR3 protein. The sample holds over 150,000 distinct CDR3 sequences; 6.3% are singletons and the top ten take around 4.3%. The specimen comprised PBMCs, sampled before TCRalphabeta/CD19-depleted stem cell transplant. The receptors derive from a girl under three years old with combined immunodeficiency, due to receive a stem cell transplant. CDR3s include the opening cysteine and the closing phenylalanine or tryptophan. The D gene is left open where the match is weak. Size is omitted from some rows. Given values are once, few, many or a class for expanded clones.

j_gene | d_gene | v_gene | abundance | CDR3nt | CDR3aa
TRBJ2-7 | NA | TRBV19 | many | TGTGCCAGTAGTCTAAGAGGGTGGTTGAACGAGCAGTACTTC | CASSLRGWLNEQYF
TRBJ1-4 | TRBD1 | TRBV7-6 | few | TGTGCCAGCAGCCCCCAGGGGGCAACTAATGAAAAACTGTTTTTT | CASSPQGATNEKLFF
TRBJ2-3 | NA | TRBV15 | many | TGTGCCACCAGCAGAGTCACGGGGTCTAGCACAGATACGCAGTATTTT | CATSRVTGSSTDTQYF
TRBJ2-2 | TRBD2 | TRBV12-3/TRBV12-4 | many | TGTGCCAGCAATCCCAGCGGGGGGGCCCCCCGGGAGCTGTTTTTT | CASNPSGGAPRELFF
TRBJ2-3 | NA | TRBV5-1 | many | TGCGCCAGCAGCTTGGAGGCTCCGCTCCATACAGATACGCAGTATTTT | CASSLEAPLHTDTQYF
TRBJ2-1 | NA | TRBV4-1 | many | TGCGCCAGCAGTCAGGGAGACAATGAGCAGTTCTTC | CASSQGDNEQFF
TRBJ2-2 | TRBD1 | TRBV29-1 | many | TGCAGCGTTGAAGGATTTGTCGACAGGGGCCCTACCGGGGAGCTGTTTTTT | CSVEGFVDRGPTGELFF
TRBJ2-1 | TRBD2 | TRBV7-2 | many | TGTGCCAGCAGCTTAGTGTCTGTTAGCGGGGGGAGCTCCTACAATGAGCAGTTCTTC | CASSLVSVSGGSSYNEQFF
TRBJ1-2 | NA | TRBV12-3/TRBV12-4 | many | TGTGCCATCTTCCCGGGCAGGGAAGACTATGGCTACACCTTC | CAIFPGREDYGYTF
TRBJ2-7 | TRBD2 | TRBV5-1 | many | TGCGCCAGCAGCTTGTTCTTTTCTCCGGGAGGAGGCTCGTACGAGCAGTACTTC | CASSLFFSPGGGSYEQYF
TRBJ2-7 | NA | TRBV9 | many | TGTGCCAGCAGCTTAGGGGGCGGAGGGAGCTCCTACGAGCAGTACTTC | CASSLGGGGSSYEQYF
TRBJ1-2 | TRBD1 | TRBV14 | many | TGTGCCAGCAGCCAAAGATTGGGACAGGCTAGCTTCTATGGCTACACCTTC | CASSQRLGQASFYGYTF
TRBJ2-7 | NA | TRBV6-5 | many | TGTGCCAGCAGTACTAAGCGGGTGAACTACGAGCAGTACTTC | CASSTKRVNYEQYF
TRBJ2-3 | NA | TRBV9 | NA | TGTGCCAGCAGCGTTATTGGGGGTACAGATACGCAGTATTTT | CASSVIGGTDTQYF